Reported below is one T cell receptor (beta chain). Its antigen is still unknown. The CDR3 runs 15 residues. V was cut by 4 bases and J by 7 bases, with 14 bases left in between. The germline V gene has CDR1 MNHEY and CDR2 SVGAGI. TCRdb keeps only in-frame clones here, not all; method: immunoSEQ multiplex PCR. The sample carries 90,000 to 120,000 clones, more than 85% recorded once. The record originates from a study of OX40 agonist ivuxolimab in advanced cancers. Overall study: The diagnoses of dose-escalation patients were hepatocellular carcinoma, melanoma, renal cell or head and neck cancer. Whole-study findings and limits: Patients who responded partially at 0.1-3.0 mg/kg showed clonal expansion ranking among the lowest.

Blood samples were obtained at baseline, cycle 4 day 1, and cycle 7 day 1. This specimen was CD4+ or CD8+ T cells sorted from blood, taken in a trial of the OX40 agonist ivuxolimab. The receptor was isolated from an adult with an advanced solid tumor such as melanoma, head and neck, liver or kidney cancer. The chain couples TRBV6-5 to TRBJ1-6, with a tentative D call TRBD1 (6 bases). In nucleotides, the CDR3 is TGTGCCAGCAGTTTAGGGGGGCGGGGGAATTCACCCCTCCACTTT. Translating gives CASSLGGRGNSPLHF.